Shown below are 28 T cell receptor beta chains from a single sample sequenced in a study of T-cell reconstitution after alpha-beta-depleted transplantation in children. Unique molecular identifiers were used in preparing the TCRbeta library. MiXCR was run by TCRdb on the PCR reads, yielding one entry per CDR3 protein. The sample records approximately 800,000 distinct CDR3 sequences, around 17% being singletons. The specimen was PBMCs, mostly from graft donor cells, collected 360 days after TCRalphabeta/CD19-depleted stem cell transplant. The receptors shown here come from a male patient between 5 and 17 years old who had a stem cell transplant for acute lymphoblastic leukemia, so the T cells may come from the graft donor.

The chain employs TRBV5-1 and TRBJ1-2; 11 positions agree with TRBD1. Germline CDR1 and CDR2: SGHRS and YFSETQ. V was clipped by 0 bases and J by 8 bases; unmatched bases: 18. The CDR3 has 19 amino acids. The CDR3 DNA is TGCGCCAGCAGCTTGGGGATTTCCCGGACAGGGGGCCATCTCCAGGGCTACACCTTC. Translation: CASSLGISRTGGHLQGYTF.

The chain is built from TRBV15 and TRBJ1-1, with D possibly matching TRBD1 (6 bases). The CDR3 extends over 15 amino acids. Germline loops: CDR1 LNHNV, CDR2 YYDKDF (reference sequence). The V end was cut by 0 bases, the J end by 6 bases, with 14 bases between. CDR3 nucleotides: TGTGCCACCAGCAGAGATCTCGGGGGCTACCCTGAAGCTTTCTTT. Translating gives CATSRDLGGYPEAFF.

This chain uses TRBV27 with TRBJ2-5; 7 nucleotides match TRBD1. This CDR3 spans 17 amino acids. V was pared by 3 bases and J by 5 bases, with 15 bases of the junction left unmatched. Germline V lookup: CDR1 MNHEY, CDR2 SMNVEV (reference sequence). The chain's CDR3 is CASSFSSGGRSRETQYF. The CDR3, as DNA: TGTGCCAGCAGTTTTAGTTCAGGGGGACGGTCAAGGGAGACCCAGTACTTC.

This chain uses TRBV6-5 with TRBJ2-2; no clear D. V lost 0 bases to trimming and J lost 0 bases, with 8 bases between them. From germline, CDR1 is MNHEY and CDR2 SVGAGI. This CDR3 is 16 amino acids long. This CDR3 is CASSYSSGPNTGELFF. The CDR3 bases are TGTGCCAGCAGTTACTCGAGTGGTCCGAACACCGGGGAGCTGTTTTTT.

This clonotype was seen only a few times. The chain links TRBV5-1 to TRBJ2-7, with D perhaps matching TRBD2 (6 bases). Looked up from germline, CDR1 is SGHRS and CDR2 is YFSETQ. This CDR3 is built from 13 residues. The V and J ends lost 0 bases and 9 bases respectively, with 13 bases between them. The CDR3 protein is CASSLDVGGGQYF. The CDR3 DNA reads as TGCGCCAGCAGCTTGGATGTGGGAGGAGGGCAGTACTTC. Looking up the rest from reference TRBV5-1 and TRBJ2-7 gives the full variable domain: KAGVTQTPRYLIKTRGQQVTLSCSPISGHRSVSWYQQTPGQGLQFLFEYFSETQRNKGNFPGRFSGRQFSNSRSEMNVSTLELGDSALYLCASSLDVGGGQYFGPGTRLTVT.

The chain links TRBV5-6 to TRBJ1-2, with D tentatively TRBD1 (6 bases). The CDR3 totals 14 residues. V lost 1 base and J 8 bases, leaving 15 bases between the germline ends. Germline V gene sequence: CDR1 SGHDT, CDR2 YYEEEE. In DNA, the CDR3 is TGTGCCAGCAGCTTGTGGGACATCACAGGGGGCTACACCTTC. This sequence encodes CASSLWDITGGYTF.

This clonotype was observed a few times. The J gene is TRBJ2-3, the V gene TRBV20-1; D is possibly TRBD2 (6 bases). Trimming removed 5 bases at V and 1 base at J, with 16 bases between. The germline V gene has CDR1 DFQATT and CDR2 SNEGSKA (reference sequence). The CDR3 has 15 amino acids. CDR3 sequence reads: CSAPYGRYGTDTQYF. The CDR3, as DNA: TGCAGTGCTCCATACGGGAGATATGGCACAGATACGCAGTATTTT.

V gene TRBV7-3 combines with J gene TRBJ2-1; 7 bases match TRBD1. V lost 5 bases, J lost 10 bases, and 14 bases stayed unmatched. Germline V lookup: CDR1 SGHTA, CDR2 FQGTGA. The CDR3 totals 15 residues. The CDR3 loop reads CASSTDSTGVGEQFF. The CDR3 region has the DNA TGTGCCAGCAGCACGGATTCAACAGGGGTTGGGGAGCAGTTCTTC.

This clonotype was seen only a few times. The rearrangement links TRBV5-1 to TRBJ2-2; the D gene is possibly TRBD2 (6 bases). V was pared by 3 bases and J by 3 bases, with 18 bases between. Germline V gene data show CDR1 as SGHRS and CDR2 as YFSETQ. This CDR3 is 17 amino acids long. The CDR3 nucleotides are TGCGCCAGCAGCTCCATCCCGGGACTCTCGGACACCGGGGAGCTGTTTTTT. Protein sequence: CASSSIPGLSDTGELFF.

The chain has TRBV24-1 and TRBJ2-2; 7 nucleotides match TRBD1. The CDR3 is 16 amino acids. CDR1 is KGHDR and CDR2 is SFDVKD in the germline V gene. The V gene end was trimmed by 5 bases and the J gene end by 4 bases; junction bases not matched to a gene: 9. CDR3 amino acids: CATSARQGYSTGELFF. The CDR3 DNA follows: TGTGCCACCAGTGCGAGACAGGGTTATTCCACCGGGGAGCTGTTTTTT.

This clonotype was seen repeatedly, ten times or more. The chain carries TRBV24-1 and TRBJ2-1; the D gene is possibly TRBD2 (5 bases). The CDR3 totals 13 residues. Per the germline V gene, CDR1 is KGHDR and CDR2 is SFDVKD. V lost 5 bases and J lost 5, with 9 bases in between. The CDR3 here is CATSARVHNEQFF. The CDR3 coding sequence is TGTGCCACCAGTGCGAGGGTACACAATGAGCAGTTCTTC.

The chain links TRBV29-1 to TRBJ1-2; 9 positions match TRBD1. The V gene's germline CDR1 is SQVTM and CDR2 ANQGSEA. The V gene end was trimmed by 5 bases and the J gene end by 4 bases; junction bases not matched to a gene: 5. This CDR3 comprises 13 residues. CDR3 protein: CSVRTGESYGYTF. The CDR3 DNA follows: TGCAGCGTTAGGACAGGGGAGAGCTATGGCTACACCTTC.

This clonotype was seen at least ten times. The chain employs TRBV4-1 and TRBJ1-1; perhaps TRBD1 as D (5 bases). Trimming shortened V by 3 bases and J by 11 bases, and 16 bases separated the two germline ends. CDR3 length: 13 amino acids. Germline-derived CDR1 and CDR2 are MGHRA and YSYEKL. In DNA form, the CDR3 reads TGCGCCAGCAGCCACGGGGCTGGCAACGTGGCTTTCTTT. Translation: CASSHGAGNVAFF.

The chain joins TRBV5-1 to TRBJ2-3, with TRBD1 matching 8 bases. The J segment lost 1 base and the V segment lost 7 bases, leaving 5 bases of the junction unmatched. The CDR3 length is 14 residues. Germline loops: CDR1 SGHRS, CDR2 YFSETQ. The CDR3 nucleotides are TGCGCCAGCGCCACAGGGGGACGCACAGATACGCAGTATTTT. Translating it yields CASATGGRTDTQYF.

The genes are TRBV5-1 and TRBJ1-6; tentatively, D is TRBD1 (5 bases). Germline V CDR1 and CDR2: SGHRS, YFSETQ. This CDR3 comprises 13 residues. V lost 0 bases, J lost 13 bases, and 11 bases lay in between. CDR3 region: CASSLDPPGPLHF. For the CDR3, the DNA is TGCGCCAGCAGCTTGGACCCCCCAGGGCCCCTCCACTTT.

The chain combines TRBV6-5 with TRBJ2-3; 7 positions agree with TRBD1. Germline trimming cut 0 bases from V and 2 bases from J; bases unmatched to any gene: 8. The CDR3 covers 17 residues. Germline CDR1 MNHEY, CDR2 SVGAGI. For the CDR3, the DNA is TGTGCCAGCAGTTACTCGGACAGGTCCTACTCCACAGATACGCAGTATTTT. Amino acids: CASSYSDRSYSTDTQYF.

This clonotype was counted only a few times. The chain has TRBV12-3 or TRBV12-4 and TRBJ2-3; D may be TRBD2 (6 bases). V lost 3 bases and J lost 5, with 12 bases in between. The length of the CDR3 is 14 residues. CDR3 amino acids: CASSLTGALDTQYF. CDR3 bases: TGTGCCAGCAGTTTGACGGGAGCGTTAGATACGCAGTATTTT.

The chain joins TRBV7-9 to TRBJ2-1; either TRBD1 or TRBD2 may fit D (5 bases each). V lost 5 bases, J lost 8 bases, and 16 bases lay in between. The length of the CDR3 is 14 residues. In germline, CDR1 is SEHNR, CDR2 FQNEAQ (reference sequence). CDR3: CASSRDHIGDEQFF. CDR3 coding DNA: TGTGCCAGCAGCCGGGACCATATTGGCGATGAGCAGTTCTTC.

The table lists this clonotype with a few counts. V gene TRBV7-9 combines with J gene TRBJ2-3; D tentatively fits TRBD1 or TRBD2 (5 bases each). The CDR3 loop spans 11 amino acids. The V and J ends lost 6 bases and 6 bases respectively, with 7 bases between them. Germline CDR1 SEHNR, CDR2 FQNEAQ (reference sequence). The CDR3: CASRWGDTQYF. CDR3 coding DNA: TGTGCCAGCAGGTGGGGGGATACGCAGTATTTT.

This rearrangement joins TRBV5-1 to TRBJ2-5; no firm D call. Germline V CDR1 and CDR2: SGHRS, YFSETQ. CDR3 length equals 12 residues. Trimming removed 1 base from V and 6 bases from J, with 7 bases in between. The CDR3 coding sequence is TGCGCCAGCAGCTTGTCGAGGCAGACCCAGTACTTC. Its translation is CASSLSRQTQYF.

This clonotype was seen ten or more times. The chain recombines TRBV5-1 with TRBJ2-3, with D possibly TRBD1 on 8 matching bases. Trimming took off 0 bases at V and 3 bases at J, with 11 bases between the two ends. Germline loops: CDR1 SGHRS, CDR2 YFSETQ. The CDR3 is made up of 15 amino acids. CDR3 bases: TGCGCCAGCAGCTTGGTACAGGGGGGGACAGATACGCAGTATTTT. Protein sequence: CASSLVQGGTDTQYF.

The CDR3 loop is CSARGPRGNQEKLFF. Written as DNA, the CDR3 is TGCAGTGCTAGAGGACCACGGGGAAATCAAGAAAAACTGTTTTTT. This chain links TRBV20-1 with TRBJ1-4; D is unresolved. The CDR3 extends over 15 amino acids. The V gene lost 1 base and the J gene lost 8 bases, with 17 bases spanning the gap. Germline V gene lookup returns CDR1 DFQATT and CDR2 SNEGSKA (reference sequence).

A few counts support this clonotype. The genes are TRBV15 and TRBJ1-2; D may be TRBD1 (5 bases). Germline CDR1 is LNHNV and CDR2 is YYDKDF (reference sequence). CDR3 length: 15 amino acids. Deletions cut 0 bases from V and 4 bases from J, with 12 bases between. CDR3 bases: TGTGCCACCAGCAGAGATCAGGGACTCGCCTATGGCTACACCTTC. Amino acid sequence: CATSRDQGLAYGYTF.

This sequence joins TRBV7-3 and TRBJ2-3; TRBD2 aligns across 8 bases. V lost 5 bases to trimming and J lost 2 bases; unmatched junction nucleotides: 6. The germline V gene has CDR1 SGHTA and CDR2 FQGTGA. The CDR3 has 15 residues. CDR3: CASSQTSAPTDTQYF. The CDR3 bases are TGTGCCAGCAGCCAGACTAGCGCCCCCACAGATACGCAGTATTTT. Supplemented by reference TRBV7-3 and TRBJ2-3, the full variable domain reads GAGVSQTPSNKVTEKGKYVELRCDPISGHTALYWYRQSLGQGPEFLIYFQGTGAADDSGLPNDRFFAVRPEGSVSTLKIQRTERGDSAVYLCASSQTSAPTDTQYFGPGTRLTVL.

This clonotype was picked up many times. This chain links TRBV27 with TRBJ2-7; D is uncertain. Germline V gene sequence: CDR1 MNHEY, CDR2 SMNVEV (reference sequence). Deletions cut 2 bases from V and 3 bases from J, with 17 bases between. The CDR3 is 16 amino acids. The CDR3 reads CASSLDPLGVSYEQYF. In DNA, the CDR3 is TGTGCCAGCAGTTTAGATCCGCTGGGTGTTAGCTACGAGCAGTACTTC.

This chain uses TRBV6-1 with TRBJ2-2; TRBD2 matches 8 bases. J gave up 4 bases and V 10 bases, and 11 bases lay outside the gene matches. The germline gives CDR1 MNHNS, CDR2 SASEGT. The CDR3 contains 15 residues. This CDR3 is CATQLTSVATGELFF. For the CDR3, the DNA is TGTGCCACTCAATTGACTAGCGTTGCCACCGGGGAGCTGTTTTTT.

The chain uses TRBV27 and TRBJ2-1; 7 bases line up with TRBD1. The V and J ends lost 8 bases and 10 bases, in that order; junction bases with no gene match: 11. CDR1 is MNHEY and CDR2 is SMNVEV in the germline V gene (reference sequence). The CDR3 extends over 13 amino acids. In DNA form, the CDR3 reads TGTGCCAGCCGTATGGGACAGTCCCGCGAGCAGTTCTTC. Protein: CASRMGQSREQFF.

The chain uses TRBV15 and TRBJ2-5; D perhaps matches TRBD2 (5 bases). The germline V gene encodes CDR1 LNHNV and CDR2 YYDKDF (reference sequence). The CDR3 consists of 14 residues. Trimming pared 8 bases from V and 2 bases from J, leaving 15 bases between. The CDR3 DNA reads as TGTGCCACCGCCCCGGGGATCATTCAAGAGACCCAGTACTTC. As protein: CATAPGIIQETQYF.